These T cell receptor beta chains were read from a single sample in a study of T cell responses to AZD1222 COVID-19 vaccine. The table came from immunoSEQ multiplex PCR; TCRdb's copy has only in-frame clones and leaves some out. The sample yields approximately 190,000 clones, roughly 90% seen once. Sequencing used peripheral blood, obtained on day 0 of AZD1222 vaccination. Receptors were obtained from an adult in good health. CDR3s include the opening cysteine and the closing phenylalanine or tryptophan. D genes are given only for firm matches. Clone size is shown for a subset of rows, as once, few, many or a class of expanded clone.

j_call | v_call | clone_size | d_call | cdr3_length | cdr3_aa | cdr3_nt
TRBJ1-1 | TRBV18 | - | - | 14 | CASSPRGLNTEAFF | TGTGCCAGCTCACCTAGAGGGTTGAACACTGAAGCTTTCTTT
TRBJ2-5 | TRBV24-1 | - | TRBD2 | 16 | CATSDGLAGVQETQYF | TGTGCCACCAGTGATGGTTTAGCGGGGGTACAAGAGACCCAGTACTTC
TRBJ2-7 | TRBV15 | - | - | 15 | CATSRVDGGGYEQYF | TGTGCCACCAGCAGAGTCGACGGGGGCGGGTACGAGCAGTACTTC
TRBJ1-1 | TRBV5-1 | - | - | 15 | CASYPEAGPDTEAFF | TGCGCCAGTTACCCGGAGGCGGGACCGGACACTGAAGCTTTCTTT
TRBJ2-2 | TRBV5-1 | - | - | 15 | CASSPRDRRTGELFF | TGCGCCAGCAGCCCCCGGGACCGAAGAACCGGGGAGCTGTTTTTT
TRBJ1-5 | TRBV28 | - | - | 14 | CASSLPISNQPQHF | TGTGCCAGCAGTTTACCCATATCAAATCAGCCCCAGCATTTT
TRBJ2-5 | TRBV15 | - | TRBD1 | 17 | CATSRVGDRVMGETQYF | TGTGCCACCAGCAGAGTGGGGGACAGGGTGATGGGAGAGACCCAGTACTTC
TRBJ1-2 | TRBV30 | - | - | 14 | CAWTPKGLNYGYTF | TGTGCCTGGACCCCAAAGGGGCTCAACTATGGCTACACCTTC
TRBJ2-2 | TRBV7-9 | - | - | 18 | CASSLPRASETNTGELFF | TGTGCCAGCAGCTTACCCCGGGCTAGCGAAACGAACACCGGGGAGCTGTTTTTT
TRBJ1-5 | TRBV4-1 | - | TRBD1 | 16 | CASSLEEDRVTKPQHF | TGCGCCAGCAGCCTAGAAGAGGACAGGGTTACGAAGCCCCAGCATTTT
TRBJ2-2 | TRBV27 | - | - | 14 | CASSLLAGAGELFF | TGTGCCAGCAGTTTACTCGCAGGGGCCGGGGAGCTGTTTTTT
TRBJ1-6 | TRBV27 | - | - | 14 | CASSLSSGISPLHF | TGTGCCAGCAGTTTATCATCGGGGATTTCACCCCTCCACTTT
TRBJ2-3 | TRBV12-3/TRBV12-4 | - | - | 12 | CASSGGGDTQYF | TGTGCCAGCAGTGGCGGTGGAGATACGCAGTATTTT
TRBJ2-7 | TRBV28 | - | - | 16 | CASSLPKTDIRYEQYF | TGTGCCAGCAGTTTACCCAAGACCGATATCCGCTACGAGCAGTACTTC
TRBJ2-5 | TRBV2 | - | - | 13 | CASSGGGKETQYF | TGTGCCAGCAGCGGAGGGGGTAAAGAGACCCAGTACTTC
TRBJ1-2 | TRBV7-3 | - | TRBD1 | 15 | CASSSRDSANYGYTF | TGTGCCAGCAGCTCCAGGGACAGCGCTAACTATGGCTACACCTTC
TRBJ1-6 | TRBV6-6 | - | TRBD1 | 16 | CASSPGTGTGYSPLHF | TGTGCCAGCAGCCCTGGAACCGGGACAGGGTATTCACCCCTCCACTTT
TRBJ2-7 | TRBV5-1 | - | - | 14 | CASSLRPTSYEQYF | TGCGCCAGCAGCTTGCGGCCCACTAGCTACGAGCAGTACTTC
TRBJ2-1 | TRBV12-3/TRBV12-4 | once | - | 11 | CASTRENEQFF | TGTGCCAGCACCAGAGAGAATGAGCAGTTCTTC
TRBJ2-7 | TRBV9 | - | - | 14 | CASSVDGGTSEQYF | TGTGCCAGCAGCGTAGATGGGGGGACGAGTGAGCAGTACTTC
TRBJ1-1 | TRBV6-5 | - | - | 13 | CASSYTHGAEAFF | TGTGCCAGCAGTTACACGCACGGGGCTGAAGCTTTCTTT
TRBJ2-2 | TRBV5-4 | - | - | 15 | CASSLRGGSSRELFF | TGTGCCAGCAGCTTGCGTGGAGGTAGTAGTAGGGAGCTGTTTTTT
TRBJ2-6 | TRBV11-2 | - | TRBD1 | 19 | CASSFPRDRGSSGANVLTF | TGTGCCAGCAGCTTCCCTCGGGACAGAGGAAGCTCTGGGGCCAACGTCCTGACTTTC
TRBJ1-2 | TRBV2 | - | TRBD1 | 16 | CASSESLETGAYGYTF | TGTGCCAGCAGTGAATCGTTGGAGACAGGGGCCTATGGCTACACCTTC
TRBJ1-2 | TRBV27 | once | TRBD1 | 16 | CASSFSIDRGDYGYTF | TGTGCCAGCAGTTTTTCCATTGACAGGGGGGACTATGGCTACACCTTC
TRBJ2-3 | TRBV11-2 | - | - | 18 | CASSSRTGGLAGPDTQYF | TGTGCCAGCAGCTCCCGGACAGGGGGACTAGCAGGCCCAGATACGCAGTATTTT
TRBJ1-5 | TRBV11-2 | - | - | 14 | CASSRSGSNQPQHF | TGTGCCAGCAGCCGAAGTGGGAGCAATCAGCCCCAGCATTTT
TRBJ2-7 | TRBV15 | - | - | 14 | CATSITQQGGEQYF | TGTGCCACCAGCATAACGCAGCAGGGTGGCGAGCAGTACTTC
TRBJ2-1 | TRBV11-3 | - | TRBD1 | 14 | CASSYRGTSNEQFF | TGTGCCAGCAGTTACAGGGGGACTTCGAATGAGCAGTTCTTC
TRBJ1-1 | TRBV19 | - | - | 17 | CASSIDRFKGRSTEAFF | TGTGCCAGTAGTATAGATCGTTTTAAGGGGAGATCCACTGAAGCTTTCTTT
TRBJ2-3 | TRBV3-1/TRBV3-2 | - | - | 14 | CASSQRDGTDTQYF | TGTGCCAGCAGCCAGCGGGACGGGACAGATACGCAGTATTTT